The 3 T cell receptor beta chains below all came from one sample that was sequenced in a study of T-cell reconstitution after alpha-beta-depleted transplantation in children. The TCRbeta library was prepared with unique molecular identifiers. Each CDR3 protein gets one entry after TCRdb re-called the PCR reads with MiXCR. Found here are about 600,000 distinct CDR3 sequences, roughly 24% of them singletons; the top ten hold 14%. Here the sequenced sample was PBMCs, mostly from graft donor cells, taken 360 days after TCRalphabeta/CD19-depleted stem cell transplant. The origin of the receptors is a boy less than two years old who had a stem cell transplant for acute myeloid leukemia, so the T cells may come from the graft donor.

The rearrangement uses TRBV19 and TRBJ2-7; 7 nucleotides match TRBD1. V was clipped by 6 bases and J by 3 bases; unmatched bases: 5. The CDR3 runs to 13 residues. Germline values: CDR1 LNHDA, CDR2 SQIVND (reference sequence). CDR3 protein: CASSRDRNYEQYF. CDR3 DNA sequence: TGTGCCAGTAGCCGGGACAGAAACTACGAGCAGTACTTC.

The chain employs TRBV12-3 or TRBV12-4 and TRBJ1-6; no firm D call. Trimming cost V 4 bases and J 7 bases, with 17 bases left between them. The CDR3 has 16 amino acids. The CDR3, as DNA: TGTGCCAGCAGTTCGCGAGTCGGGATTCGGAATTCACCCCTCCACTTT. Protein product: CASSSRVGIRNSPLHF.

J is TRBJ2-1 and V is TRBV18, with no clear D. The CDR3 is 15 residues long. Trimming removed 2 bases from V and 0 bases from J, with 8 bases in between. CDR1 is KGHSH and CDR2 is LQKENI in the germline V gene. CDR3 sequence: CASSPEKLSYNEQFF. Here the CDR3 DNA reads TGTGCCAGCTCACCAGAAAAACTCTCCTACAATGAGCAGTTCTTC.